What follows are 2 T cell receptor beta chains derived from one specimen sequenced in a study of radiotherapy plus CTLA-4 blockade in lung cancer. TCRdb's table, derived via immunoSEQ multiplex PCR, lists solely in-frame clones and lacks some. The sample holds fewer than 75,000 clones; roughly 87% are singletons and the top ten take 40%. The sample was peripheral blood, taken from a patient treated with radiotherapy plus ipilimumab. Receptors originate from a human donor with non-small cell lung cancer that progressed on radiotherapy plus ipilimumab.

The chain combines TRBV27 with TRBJ2-7; 14 positions match TRBD2. V lost 5 bases and J lost 4; bases outside the gene matches: 4. The CDR3 extends over 15 amino acids. Germline values: CDR1 MNHEY, CDR2 SMNVEV (reference sequence). The CDR3 DNA sequence: TGTGCCAGCAGTCCGGGGACTAGCGGGAGTTACGAGCAGTACTTC. Its protein is CASSPGTSGSYEQYF.

The chain joins TRBV11-2 to TRBJ2-4, with D perhaps assigned TRBD1 or TRBD2 (5 bases each). In germline, CDR1 is SGHAT, CDR2 FQNNGV. The CDR3 extends over 15 amino acids. V shed 5 bases and J shed 0 bases, with 11 bases lying between them. The CDR3 loop is CASSPLRGAKNIQYF. CDR3 nucleotides: TGTGCCAGCAGCCCGCTGAGGGGAGCCAAAAACATTCAGTACTTC.